This record covers a single T cell receptor (beta chain). The source of the sample is a study of T-cell memory formation after mild COVID-19. Background on the study: TCR clusters were largely donor specific.

Barcoded TCR alpha and TCR beta cDNA libraries with UMIs came from 5'RACE using constant-segment primers. One entry per CDR3 protein results from TCRdb running MiXCR on the 5' RACE reads. The table has some 210,000 distinct CDR3 sequences, about 18% seen once; the top ten hold 2% to 3%. Sequenced sample: PBMCs or a T cell subset sorted from them (not recorded which). The TCR originated in an adult woman who had mild COVID-19 (a few samples of this study predate the infection). Cell type and time point are not known.

CDR3 region: CASSPDRPGGQPQHF. DNA of the CDR3: TGTGCCAGCAGTCCGGACAGGCCGGGGGGTCAGCCCCAGCATTTT. V gene TRBV6-2 or TRBV6-3 combines with J gene TRBJ1-5, with TRBD1 matching over 7 bases. Trimming at V came to 5 bases and at J to 6 bases, leaving 10 bases not matched to a gene. Germline CDR1 reads MNHEY; CDR2 reads SVGEGT. CDR3 length: 15 residues.